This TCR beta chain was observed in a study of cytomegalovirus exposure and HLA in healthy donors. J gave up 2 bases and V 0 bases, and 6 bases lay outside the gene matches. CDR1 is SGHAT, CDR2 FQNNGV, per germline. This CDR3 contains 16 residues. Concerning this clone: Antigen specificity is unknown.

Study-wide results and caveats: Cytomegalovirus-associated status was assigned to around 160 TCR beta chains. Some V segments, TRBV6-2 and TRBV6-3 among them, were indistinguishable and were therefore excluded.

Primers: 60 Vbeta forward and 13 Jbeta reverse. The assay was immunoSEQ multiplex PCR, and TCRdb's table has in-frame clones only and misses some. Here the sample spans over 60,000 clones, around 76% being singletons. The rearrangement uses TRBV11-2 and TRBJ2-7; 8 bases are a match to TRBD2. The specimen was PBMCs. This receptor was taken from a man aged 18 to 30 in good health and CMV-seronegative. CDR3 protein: CASSLDRISGTYEQYF. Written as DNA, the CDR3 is TGTGCCAGCAGCTTAGATAGGATTAGCGGGACCTACGAGCAGTACTTC.